This T cell receptor beta chain was sequenced for a study of post-analysis software for immune sequencing data. Across the whole study: Several disease courses (relapsing-remitting, secondary progressive and progressive-relapsing) of multiple sclerosis were included.

Study-level points and caveats: Those with multiple sclerosis, the patient group, showed significantly lower normalized Chao1 diversity than controls. Samples prepared in the same batch strongly co-clustered by F measure. TRBV5-6, TRBV5-1 and TRBV20-1 were among four or five TRBV segments more frequent in patients than controls.

Of note for this clonotype: Its antigen is unknown.

Built from TCR beta cDNA, the libraries had unique molecular identifiers in them. Researchers reported roughly 0.5 million cDNA molecules coming from roughly 1 to 10 million T cells. From the PCR reads, TCRdb called clonotypes with MiXCR, one entry per CDR3 protein. The repertoire includes roughly 800,000 distinct CDR3 sequences, 25% to 30% of them detected once, and under 0.7% sits in the top ten. V dropped 5 bases and J dropped 0 bases, with 14 bases sitting between them. This CDR3 contains 16 residues. Germline CDR1 reads SGHDN; CDR2 reads FVKESK. The chain uses TRBV14 and TRBJ2-1; the D gene is possibly TRBD2 (6 bases). Sequencing input: blood. This sequence originates from a girl aged 5-17 years with multiple sclerosis. CDR3 protein: CASSSFRGNSYNEQFF. CDR3 in DNA: TGTGCCAGCAGCTCCTTCCGGGGGAACTCCTACAATGAGCAGTTCTTC.